One T cell receptor (beta chain) is described in this entry. These data are taken from a study of cytomegalovirus exposure and HLA in healthy donors. Looked up from germline, CDR1 is LGHNT and CDR2 is FRNRAP. The CDR3 totals 17 residues. The ends lost 0 bases at V and 6 bases at J; junction bases unmatched: 9. PCR used 60 Vbeta primers and 13 Jbeta primers. Generated by immunoSEQ multiplex PCR, the TCRdb table keeps only in-frame clones and is missing some. The data show 150,000 or so clones, with 73% seen just once and 1.5% to 2% held by the top ten. This chain connects TRBV12-5 to TRBJ2-2; 8 bases align to TRBD1. This TCR came from a woman between 18 and 29 years old in good health and CMV-seronegative. The sequenced sample consisted of PBMCs. CDR3 sequence: CASGLVRSGGTAGELFF. The CDR3 nucleotides read TGTGCTAGTGGTTTGGTACGGTCAGGGGGCACCGCCGGGGAGCTGTTTTTT.